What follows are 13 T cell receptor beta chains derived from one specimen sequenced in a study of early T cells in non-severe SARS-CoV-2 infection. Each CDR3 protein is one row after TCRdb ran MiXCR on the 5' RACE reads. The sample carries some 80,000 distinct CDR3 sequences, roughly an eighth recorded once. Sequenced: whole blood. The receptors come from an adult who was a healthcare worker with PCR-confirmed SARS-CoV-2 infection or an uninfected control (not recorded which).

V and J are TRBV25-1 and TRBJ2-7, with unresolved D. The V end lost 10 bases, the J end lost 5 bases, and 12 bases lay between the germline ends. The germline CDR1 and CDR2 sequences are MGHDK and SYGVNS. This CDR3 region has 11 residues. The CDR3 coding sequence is TGTGCCACAGGAGAGGAAAACGAGCAGTACTTC. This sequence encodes CATGEENEQYF.

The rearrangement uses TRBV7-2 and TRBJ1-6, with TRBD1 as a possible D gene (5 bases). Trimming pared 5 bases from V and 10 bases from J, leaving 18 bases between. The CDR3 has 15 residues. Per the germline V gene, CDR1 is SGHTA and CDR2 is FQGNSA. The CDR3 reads CASSQGVRVVSPLHF. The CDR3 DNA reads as TGTGCCAGCAGCCAAGGGGTCAGGGTAGTCTCACCCCTCCACTTT. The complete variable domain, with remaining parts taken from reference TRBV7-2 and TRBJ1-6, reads GAGVSQSPSNKVTEKGKDVELRCDPISGHTALYWYRQSLGQGLEFLIYFQGNSAPDKSGLPSDRFSAERTGGSVSTLTIQRTQQEDSAVYLCASSQGVRVVSPLHFGNGTRLTVT.

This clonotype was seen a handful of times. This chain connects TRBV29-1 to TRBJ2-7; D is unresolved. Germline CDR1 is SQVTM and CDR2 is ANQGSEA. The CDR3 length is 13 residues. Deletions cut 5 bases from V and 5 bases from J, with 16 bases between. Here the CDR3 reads CSVYRRDPNEQYF. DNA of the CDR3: TGCAGCGTTTATCGTCGAGACCCGAACGAGCAGTACTTC.

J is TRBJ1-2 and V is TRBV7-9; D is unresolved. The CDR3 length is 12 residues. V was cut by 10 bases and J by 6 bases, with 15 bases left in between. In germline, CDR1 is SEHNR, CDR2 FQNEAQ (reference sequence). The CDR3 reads CATPGKADGYTF. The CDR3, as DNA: TGTGCCACCCCTGGAAAGGCCGATGGCTACACCTTC.

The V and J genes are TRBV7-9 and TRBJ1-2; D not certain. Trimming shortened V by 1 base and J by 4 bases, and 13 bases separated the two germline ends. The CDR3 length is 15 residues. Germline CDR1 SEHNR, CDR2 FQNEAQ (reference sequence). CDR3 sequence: CASSLDPAAGYGYTF. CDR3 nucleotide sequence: TGTGCCAGCAGCTTAGATCCCGCCGCAGGCTATGGCTACACCTTC.

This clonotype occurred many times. CDR3 nucleotides: TGTGCCAGTAGTACACTCCTGAGGGGCTACACCTTC. Encoded protein: CASSTLLRGYTF. J is TRBJ1-2 and V is TRBV19; D is uncertain. The V and J ends lost 4 bases and 8 bases respectively, with 11 bases between them. This CDR3 spans 12 amino acids. Germline V lookup: CDR1 LNHDA, CDR2 SQIVND (reference sequence).

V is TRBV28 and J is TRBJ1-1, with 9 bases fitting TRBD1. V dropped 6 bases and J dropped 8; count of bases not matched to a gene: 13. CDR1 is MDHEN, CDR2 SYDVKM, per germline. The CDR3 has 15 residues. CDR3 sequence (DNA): TGTGCCAGCAGACCTCCGGGACAGGGTAGCTTGGAAGCTTTCTTT. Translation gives CASRPPGQGSLEAFF.

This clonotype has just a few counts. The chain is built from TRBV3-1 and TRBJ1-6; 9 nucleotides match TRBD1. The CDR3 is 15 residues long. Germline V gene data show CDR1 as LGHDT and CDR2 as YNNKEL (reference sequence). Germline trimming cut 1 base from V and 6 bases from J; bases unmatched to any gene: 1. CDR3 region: CASSQGQGGNSPLHF. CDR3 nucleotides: TGTGCCAGCAGCCAAGGACAGGGGGGTAATTCACCCCTCCACTTT.

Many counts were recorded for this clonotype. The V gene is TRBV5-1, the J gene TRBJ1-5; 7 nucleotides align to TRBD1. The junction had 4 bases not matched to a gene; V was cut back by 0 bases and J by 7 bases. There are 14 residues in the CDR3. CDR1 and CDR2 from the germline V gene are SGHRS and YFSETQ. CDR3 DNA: TGCGCCAGCAGCTTGGAGGGGGCTTGGCAGCCCCAGCATTTT. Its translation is CASSLEGAWQPQHF.

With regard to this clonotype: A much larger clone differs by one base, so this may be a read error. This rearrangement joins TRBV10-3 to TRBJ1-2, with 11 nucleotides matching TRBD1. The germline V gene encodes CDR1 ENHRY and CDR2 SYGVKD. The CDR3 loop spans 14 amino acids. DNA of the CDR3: TGTGCCAACAGTGAGGGACAGGGGGTTAAAGGCTACACCTTC. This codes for CANSEGQGVKGYTF.

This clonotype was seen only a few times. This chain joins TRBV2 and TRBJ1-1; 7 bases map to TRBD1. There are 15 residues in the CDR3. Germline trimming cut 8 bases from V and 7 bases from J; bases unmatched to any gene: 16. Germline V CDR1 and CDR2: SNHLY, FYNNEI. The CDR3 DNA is TGTGCCAGCTTCATAAGGCCGGGACAGCACAATGAAGCTTTCTTT. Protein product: CASFIRPGQHNEAFF.

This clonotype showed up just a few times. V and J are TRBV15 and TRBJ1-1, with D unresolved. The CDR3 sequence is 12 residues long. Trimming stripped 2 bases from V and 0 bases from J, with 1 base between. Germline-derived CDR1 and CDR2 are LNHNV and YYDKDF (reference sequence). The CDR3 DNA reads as TGTGCCACCAGCAGAATGAACACTGAAGCTTTCTTT. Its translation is CATSRMNTEAFF.

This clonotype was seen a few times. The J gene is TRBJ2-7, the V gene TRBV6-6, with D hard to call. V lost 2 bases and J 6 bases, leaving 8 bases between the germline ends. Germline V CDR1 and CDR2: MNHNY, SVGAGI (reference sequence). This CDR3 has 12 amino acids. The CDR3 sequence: CASSYVATEQYF. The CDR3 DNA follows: TGTGCCAGCAGTTACGTGGCAACCGAGCAGTACTTC.